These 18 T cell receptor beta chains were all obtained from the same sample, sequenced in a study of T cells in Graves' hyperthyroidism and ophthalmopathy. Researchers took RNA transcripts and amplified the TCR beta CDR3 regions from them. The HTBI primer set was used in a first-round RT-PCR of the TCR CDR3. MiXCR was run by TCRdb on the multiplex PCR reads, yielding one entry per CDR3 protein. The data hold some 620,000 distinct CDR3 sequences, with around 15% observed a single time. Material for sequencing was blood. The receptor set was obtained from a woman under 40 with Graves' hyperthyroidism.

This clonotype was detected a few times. CDR3 nucleotides: TGTGCCAGTAGTATAGGGGCCGACAGCTCCTACAATGAGCAGTTCTTC. It codes for CASSIGADSSYNEQFF. J is TRBJ2-1 and V is TRBV19; perhaps TRBD1 as D (5 bases). The germline V gene encodes CDR1 LNHDA and CDR2 SQIVND (reference sequence). The CDR3 totals 16 residues. The V end lost 1 base, the J end lost 0 bases, and 10 bases lay between the germline ends.

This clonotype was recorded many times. In DNA form, the CDR3 reads TGCAGTGCCGGGACCCCGAGGGTGTCACCCCTCCACTTT. Translated: CSAGTPRVSPLHF. The chain links TRBV20-1 to TRBJ1-6; the D gene is possibly TRBD1 (5 bases). The CDR3 spans 13 residues. CDR1 and CDR2 from the germline V gene are DFQATT and SNEGSKA (reference sequence). Trimming took 6 bases from V and 10 from J, leaving 16 bases between them.

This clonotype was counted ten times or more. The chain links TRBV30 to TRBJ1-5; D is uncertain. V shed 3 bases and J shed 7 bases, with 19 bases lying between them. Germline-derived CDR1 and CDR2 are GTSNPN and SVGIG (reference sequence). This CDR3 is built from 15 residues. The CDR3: CAWSWVFGEGQPQHF. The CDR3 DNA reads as TGTGCCTGGAGCTGGGTATTCGGGGAAGGCCAGCCCCAGCATTTT.

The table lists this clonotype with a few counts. Written as DNA, the CDR3 is TGTGCCTGGAGTGTATCCGCGGATCAGCCCCAGCATTTT. It translates to CAWSVSADQPQHF. The chain carries TRBV30 and TRBJ1-5; no firm D call. With 0 bases removed from V and 5 bases from J, the gap between germline ends came to 8 bases. From germline, CDR1 is GTSNPN and CDR2 SVGIG (reference sequence). The CDR3 is made up of 13 amino acids.

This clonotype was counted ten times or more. CDR3: CASSLGGSPLYEQYF. Written as DNA, the CDR3 is TGTGCCAGCAGCTTGGGGGGATCCCCCCTCTACGAGCAGTACTTC. The chain uses TRBV5-6 and TRBJ2-7; D gene ambiguous. The germline gives CDR1 SGHDT, CDR2 YYEEEE. The CDR3 has 15 amino acids. V was clipped by 0 bases and J by 3 bases, with 13 bases between them.

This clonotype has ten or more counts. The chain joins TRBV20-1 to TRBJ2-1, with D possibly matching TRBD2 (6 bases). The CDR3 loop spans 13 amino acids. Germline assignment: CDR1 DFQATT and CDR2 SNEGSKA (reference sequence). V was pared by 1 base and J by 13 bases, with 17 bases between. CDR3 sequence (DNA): TGCAGTGCTAGAGCTACGGGGGAAACTCAACAGTTCTTC. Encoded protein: CSARATGETQQFF.

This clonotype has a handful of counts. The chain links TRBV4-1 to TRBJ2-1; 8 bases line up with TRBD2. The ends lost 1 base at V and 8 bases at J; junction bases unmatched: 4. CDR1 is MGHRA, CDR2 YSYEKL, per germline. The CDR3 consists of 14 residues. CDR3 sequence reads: CASSQVLAADEQFF. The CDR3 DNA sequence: TGCGCCAGCAGCCAAGTACTAGCGGCGGATGAGCAGTTCTTC.

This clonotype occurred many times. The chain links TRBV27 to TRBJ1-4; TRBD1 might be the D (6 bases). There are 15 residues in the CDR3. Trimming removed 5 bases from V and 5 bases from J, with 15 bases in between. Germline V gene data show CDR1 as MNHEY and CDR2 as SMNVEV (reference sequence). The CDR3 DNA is TGTGCCAGCAGTCCACAGGACAGTTACAATGAAAAACTGTTTTTT. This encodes CASSPQDSYNEKLFF.

In DNA, the CDR3 is TGTGCCAGCAGATTACAGTTTTACACCGGGGAGCTGTTTTTT. Its protein product is CASRLQFYTGELFF. V and J are TRBV2 and TRBJ2-2; D gene unclear. Trimming stripped 6 bases from V and 3 bases from J, with 11 bases between. The CDR3 is 14 amino acids. CDR1 is SNHLY and CDR2 is FYNNEI in the germline V gene.

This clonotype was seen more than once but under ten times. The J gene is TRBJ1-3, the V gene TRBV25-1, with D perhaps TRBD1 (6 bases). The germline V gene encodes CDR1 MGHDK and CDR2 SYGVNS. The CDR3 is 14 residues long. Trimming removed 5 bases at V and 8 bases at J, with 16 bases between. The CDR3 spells CASSPTGSRDTIYF. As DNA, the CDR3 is TGTGCCAGCAGTCCTACAGGGAGTCGTGACACCATATATTTT.

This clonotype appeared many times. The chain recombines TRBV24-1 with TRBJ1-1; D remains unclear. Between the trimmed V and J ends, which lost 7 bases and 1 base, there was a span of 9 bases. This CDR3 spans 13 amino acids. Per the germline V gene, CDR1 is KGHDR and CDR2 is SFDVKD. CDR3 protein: CATSPAGNTEAFF. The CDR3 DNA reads TGTGCCACCAGCCCCGCGGGGAACACTGAAGCTTTCTTT.

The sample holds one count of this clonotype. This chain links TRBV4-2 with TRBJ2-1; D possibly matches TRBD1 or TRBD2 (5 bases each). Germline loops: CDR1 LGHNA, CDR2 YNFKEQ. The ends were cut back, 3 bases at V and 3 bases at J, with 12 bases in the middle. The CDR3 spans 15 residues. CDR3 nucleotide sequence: TGTGCCAGCAGCCAGTGGGGGATCAACTACAATGAGCAGTTCTTC. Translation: CASSQWGINYNEQFF.

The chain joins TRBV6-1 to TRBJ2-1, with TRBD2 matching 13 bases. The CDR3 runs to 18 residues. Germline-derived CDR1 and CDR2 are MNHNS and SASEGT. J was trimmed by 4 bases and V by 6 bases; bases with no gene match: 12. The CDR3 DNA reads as TGTGCCAGCAGAACAGCGGGACTAGCGGGACCTAATTACAATGAGCAGTTCTTC. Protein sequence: CASRTAGLAGPNYNEQFF.

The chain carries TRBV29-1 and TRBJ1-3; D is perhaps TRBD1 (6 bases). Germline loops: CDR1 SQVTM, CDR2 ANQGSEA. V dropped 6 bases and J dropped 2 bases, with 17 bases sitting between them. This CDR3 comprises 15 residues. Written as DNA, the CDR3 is TGCAGCGTCGGGGGCCTACCCCCGGCTGGAAACACCATATATTTT. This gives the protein CSVGGLPPAGNTIYF.

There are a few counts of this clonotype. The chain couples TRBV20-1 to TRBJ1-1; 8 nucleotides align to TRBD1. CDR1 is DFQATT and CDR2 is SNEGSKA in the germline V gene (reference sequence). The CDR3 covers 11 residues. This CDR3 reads CSGWDRRQAFF. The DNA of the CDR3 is TGCAGCGGATGGGACAGGAGACAAGCTTTCTTT.

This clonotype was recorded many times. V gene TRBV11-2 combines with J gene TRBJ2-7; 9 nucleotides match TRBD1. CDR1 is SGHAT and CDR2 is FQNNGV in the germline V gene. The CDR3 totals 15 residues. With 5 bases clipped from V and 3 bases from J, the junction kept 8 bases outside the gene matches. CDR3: CASSRRQGVDYEQYF. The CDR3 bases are TGTGCCAGCAGCCGGCGACAGGGGGTGGACTACGAGCAGTACTTC. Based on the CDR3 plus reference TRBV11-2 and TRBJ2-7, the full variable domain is EAGVAQSPRYKIIEKRQSVAFWCNPISGHATLYWYQQILGQGPKLLIQFQNNGVVDDSQLPKDRFSAERLKGVDSTLKIQPAKLEDSAVYLCASSRRQGVDYEQYFGPGTRLTVT.

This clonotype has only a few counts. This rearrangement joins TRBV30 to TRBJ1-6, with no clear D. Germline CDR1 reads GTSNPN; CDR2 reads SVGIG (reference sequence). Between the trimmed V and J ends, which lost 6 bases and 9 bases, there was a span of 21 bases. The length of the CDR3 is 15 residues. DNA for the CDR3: TGTGCCTGCCCCGGAACCCGGGAAAAGGGTTCACCCCTCCACTTT. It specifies CACPGTREKGSPLHF.

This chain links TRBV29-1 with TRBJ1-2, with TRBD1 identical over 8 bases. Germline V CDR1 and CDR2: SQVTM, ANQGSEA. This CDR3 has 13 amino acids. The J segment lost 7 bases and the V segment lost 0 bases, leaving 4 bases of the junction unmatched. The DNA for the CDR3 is TGCAGCGTTGAAGATGGCAGGGGGCCTGGCTACACCTTC. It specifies CSVEDGRGPGYTF.